The source of this TCR beta chain is a study of early T cells in non-severe SARS-CoV-2 infection (dated by TCRdb to the early 2020s). Regarding the research as a whole: TCR sequencing used bulk RNA from unsorted whole blood, so alpha and beta chains could not be paired.

The study was a case-control design nested within a healthcare worker cohort in London, UK, with weekly nasopharyngeal swab PCR tests and blood sampling. Healthcare workers were recruited during the week of the UK lockdown, between 23 and 31 March 2020, and followed weekly for up to about 15 weeks. From the cysteine up to the phenylalanine, the CDR3 has a length of 15 residues. The kept DNA is CDR3 alone, 45 bases in frame from the first base. At the junction V is shortened by 4 bases and J by 0 bases; bases outside the gene matches: 5. CDR1 SGHNT and CDR2 YYREEE are derived from the germline V gene (reference sequence). This clonotype was counted at least ten times. The target of this receptor is not known. Base qualities are missing; no much larger clone stands one base away. Library construction relied on 5' RACE. TCRdb lists the instrument as NextSeq 500. The TCR library protocol attached unique molecular identifiers to individual cDNA molecules to correct for sequencing error and PCR bias. Both TCR alpha and beta chains were sequenced, and tight co-correlation was observed between alpha and beta sequence abundances in each sample. For the original study's pipeline: V gene, J gene and CDR3 annotation of TCR sequences was performed with Decombinator V4. TCRs were defined as expanded if a significant change between any two time points was detected under a Poisson model with p below 0.0001. TCR abundances were normalised to the total number of TCRs sequenced per sample and were expressed as counts per million. TRAV1-2 paired with TRAJ12, TRAJ20 or TRAJ33 defined MAIT TCRs, while TRAV10 paired with TRAJ18 defined iNKT TCRs. A search of VDJdb, accessed on 1 November 2021, was run for TCRs annotated to CMV, EBV and SARS-CoV-2, with TCRs annotated for multiple antigens excluded. TCRdb redid the processing of the public reads, applying fastp at Q25 and MiXCR, and retained in-frame beta chains. Rows are unified per CDR3 protein, each entry keeping the most common DNA and genes. The V and J calls were not made by the authors but by TCRdb's processing. The sample data list 50,000 to 85,000 distinct CDR3 sequences, and over 8% of these were observed just once. Roughly 3.2% of the sample is in the top ten clones.

General conclusions and limits of the study: VDJdb matching was skewed toward anti-spike CD8 responses and likely underestimated virus-specific expansions by missing private and CD4 specificities.

The sequencing sample was made of whole blood. This sequence was found in an adult who was a healthcare worker with PCR-confirmed SARS-CoV-2 infection or an uninfected control (not recorded which). The chain employs TRBV5-4 and TRBJ2-7, and 9 junction bases match TRBD1. The CDR3 in this case is CASSAGTGNSYEQYF. In nucleotides, the sequence is TGTGCCAGCAGCGCTGGGACAGGGAACTCCTACGAGCAGTACTTC.